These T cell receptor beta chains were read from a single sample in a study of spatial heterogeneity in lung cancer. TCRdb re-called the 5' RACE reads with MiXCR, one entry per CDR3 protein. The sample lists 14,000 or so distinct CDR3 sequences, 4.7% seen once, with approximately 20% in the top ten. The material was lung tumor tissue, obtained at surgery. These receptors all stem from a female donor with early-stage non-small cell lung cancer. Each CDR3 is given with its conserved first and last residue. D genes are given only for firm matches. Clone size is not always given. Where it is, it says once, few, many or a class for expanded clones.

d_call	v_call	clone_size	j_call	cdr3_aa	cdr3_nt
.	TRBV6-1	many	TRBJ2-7	CASTGIFSYEQYF	TGTGCCAGTACAGGGATTTTCTCCTACGAGCAGTACTTC
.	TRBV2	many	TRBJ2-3	CASSEDAATDTQYF	TGTGCCAGCAGTGAAGATGCAGCGACAGATACGCAGTATTTT
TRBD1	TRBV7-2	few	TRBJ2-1	CASSLGDRLTNEQFF	TGTGCCAGCAGCTTAGGGGACAGGCTAACTAATGAGCAGTTCTTC
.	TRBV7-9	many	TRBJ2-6	CASSESGANVLTF	TGTGCCAGCAGCGAATCTGGGGCCAACGTCCTGACTTTC
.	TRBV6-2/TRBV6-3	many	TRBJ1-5	CASSYSRGQPQHF	TGTGCCAGCAGTTACTCGAGGGGTCAGCCCCAGCATTTT
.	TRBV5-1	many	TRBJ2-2	CASSFRDGGELFF	TGCGCCAGCAGCTTTCGGGATGGCGGGGAGCTGTTTTTT
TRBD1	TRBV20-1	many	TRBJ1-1	CSAVRDRPEAFF	TGCAGTGCCGTGAGGGACAGGCCTGAAGCTTTCTTT
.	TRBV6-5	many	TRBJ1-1	CASSRRGGPTEAFF	TGTGCCAGCAGTCGTCGTGGTGGGCCCACTGAAGCTTTCTTT
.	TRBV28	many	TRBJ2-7	CASSYASSYEQYF	TGTGCCAGCAGTTACGCGTCGAGCTACGAGCAGTACTTC
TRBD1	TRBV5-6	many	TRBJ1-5	CASSLQGNNQPQHF	TGTGCCAGCAGCTTACAGGGGAACAATCAGCCCCAGCATTTT
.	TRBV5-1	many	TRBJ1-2	CASSLESGAYGYTF	TGCGCCAGCAGCTTGGAGTCAGGGGCATATGGCTACACCTTC
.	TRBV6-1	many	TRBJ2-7	CASRVPGPYEQYF	TGTGCCAGCAGGGTCCCGGGACCTTACGAGCAGTACTTC
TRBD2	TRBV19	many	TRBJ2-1	CASSARLADFYNEQFF	TGTGCCAGTAGTGCACGACTAGCGGATTTTTACAATGAGCAGTTCTTC
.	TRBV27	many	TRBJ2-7	CASSPGPLYEQYF	TGTGCCAGCAGCCCCGGACCCCTCTACGAGCAGTACTTC
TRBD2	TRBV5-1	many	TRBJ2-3	CASSFRDGGADTQYF	TGCGCCAGCAGCTTTCGGGACGGGGGGGCAGATACGCAGTATTTT
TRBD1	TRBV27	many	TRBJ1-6	CASGDSDYNSPLHF	TGTGCCAGCGGGGACAGTGATTATAATTCACCCCTCCACTTT
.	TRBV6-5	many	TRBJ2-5	CASWGETQYF	TGTGCCAGTTGGGGGGAGACCCAGTACTTC
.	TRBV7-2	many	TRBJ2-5	CASSPFAVVETQYF	TGTGCCAGCAGCCCCTTCGCTGTGGTTGAGACCCAGTACTTC
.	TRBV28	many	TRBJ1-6	CASSLISTSNNSPLHF	TGTGCCAGCAGTTTAATATCTACAAGTAATAATTCACCCCTCCACTTT
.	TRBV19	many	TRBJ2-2	CASSIGTSNTGELFF	TGTGCCAGTAGTATTGGGACTTCTAACACCGGGGAGCTGTTTTTT
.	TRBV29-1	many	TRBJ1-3	CSVRQAASSGNTIYF	TGCAGCGTGCGACAGGCAGCAAGCTCTGGAAACACCATATATTTT
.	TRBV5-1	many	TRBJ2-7	CASSLDGVGYEQYF	TGCGCCAGCAGCCTGGATGGGGTGGGCTACGAGCAGTACTTC
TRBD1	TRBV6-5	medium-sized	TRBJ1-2	CASSDGTGGFWYGYTF	TGTGCCAGCAGTGACGGGACAGGGGGCTTTTGGTATGGCTACACCTTC
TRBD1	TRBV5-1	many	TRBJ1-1	CASSFGQGTEAFF	TGCGCCAGCAGCTTCGGACAGGGGACTGAAGCTTTCTTT
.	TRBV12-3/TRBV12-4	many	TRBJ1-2	CASSPDGYAYGYTF	TGTGCCAGCAGTCCCGACGGCTATGCCTATGGCTACACCTTC
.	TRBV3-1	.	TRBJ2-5	CASSQSLPRGGRETQYF	TGTGCCAGCAGCCAATCGCTCCCCAGGGGGGGCAGGGAGACCCAGTACTTC
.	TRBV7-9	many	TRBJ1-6	CASSAPGDYNSPLHF	TGTGCCAGCAGCGCACCGGGGGACTATAATTCACCCCTCCACTTT
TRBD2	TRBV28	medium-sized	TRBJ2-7	CASSLLRGRRTSGATPLYEQYF	TGTGCCAGCAGTTTACTCAGGGGGCGCCGGACTAGCGGGGCGACCCCCCTCTACGAGCAGTACTTC
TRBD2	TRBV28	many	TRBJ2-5	CASRLGMTGGGAWETQYF	TGTGCCAGCAGGCTAGGGATGACTGGCGGGGGGGCGTGGGAGACCCAGTACTTC
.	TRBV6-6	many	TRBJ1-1	CASSPSSSEAFF	TGTGCCAGCAGTCCCTCATCGTCTGAAGCTTTCTTT
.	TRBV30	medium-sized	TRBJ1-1	CAWDREGQTEAFF	TGTGCCTGGGACCGGGAAGGCCAGACTGAAGCTTTCTTT
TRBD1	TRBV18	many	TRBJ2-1	CASSRDRDYNEQFF	TGTGCCAGCTCACGGGACAGGGACTACAATGAGCAGTTCTTC
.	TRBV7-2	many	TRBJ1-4	CAVTAGAFIGEKLFF	TGTGCCGTCACGGCGGGCGCCTTTATAGGCGAAAAACTGTTTTTT
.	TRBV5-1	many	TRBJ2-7	CASSLDGSPSGEQYF	TGCGCCAGCAGCTTGGACGGCTCCCCATCGGGGGAGCAGTACTTC
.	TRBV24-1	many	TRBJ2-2	CATSDLSSPTGELFF	TGTGCCACCAGTGATTTGTCCAGTCCCACCGGGGAGCTGTTTTTT
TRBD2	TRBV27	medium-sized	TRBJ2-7	CASRQELAGVTYEQYF	TGTGCCAGCAGACAAGAACTAGCGGGGGTAACCTACGAGCAGTACTTC
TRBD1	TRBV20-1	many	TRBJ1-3	CSARDSTSGNTIYF	TGCAGTGCTCGGGACAGCACCTCTGGAAACACCATATATTTT
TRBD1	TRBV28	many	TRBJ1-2	CASSPGQGANTF	TGTGCCAGCAGTCCGGGACAGGGGGCGAACACCTTC
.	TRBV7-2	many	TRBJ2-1	CASSFTAGNYEQFF	TGTGCCAGCAGCTTTACTGCAGGGAACTATGAGCAGTTCTTC
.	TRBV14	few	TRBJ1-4	CASSRDQNEKLFF	TGTGCCAGCAGTCGAGATCAAAATGAAAAACTGTTTTTT
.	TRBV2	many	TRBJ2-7	CASSVGAPLYEQYF	TGTGCCAGCAGTGTAGGGGCCCCCCTCTACGAGCAGTACTTC
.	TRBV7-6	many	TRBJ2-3	CASSLTQTTDTQYF	TGTGCCAGCAGCTTGACGCAAACAACAGATACGCAGTATTTT
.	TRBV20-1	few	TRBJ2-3	CSAPLRVPSTDTQYF	TGCAGTGCTCCCTTACGGGTCCCGAGCACAGATACGCAGTATTTT
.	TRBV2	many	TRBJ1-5	CASAKDPGGNQPQHF	TGTGCCTCAGCTAAGGACCCCGGTGGCAATCAGCCCCAGCATTTT
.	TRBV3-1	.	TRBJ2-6	CASSLSSGANVPTF	TGTGCCAGCAGCCTTAGCTCTGGGGCCAACGTCCCGACTTTC
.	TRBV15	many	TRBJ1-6	CATSRAGAFNSPLHF	TGTGCCACCAGCAGAGCGGGAGCCTTTAATTCACCCCTCCACTTT
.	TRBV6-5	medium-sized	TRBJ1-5	CASSPRPPLSNQPQHF	TGTGCCAGCAGTCCCCGACCTCCACTTAGCAATCAGCCCCAGCATTTT
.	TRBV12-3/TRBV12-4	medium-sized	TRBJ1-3	CASSFASGYSGNTIYF	TGTGCCAGCAGTTTTGCGTCCGGCTACTCTGGAAACACCATATATTTT
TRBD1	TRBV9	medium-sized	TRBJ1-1	CASSPRTGMGKTEAFF	TGTGCCAGCAGCCCGCGGACAGGGATGGGAAAGACTGAAGCTTTCTTT
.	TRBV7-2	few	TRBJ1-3	CASSFLSGNTIYF	TGTGCCAGCAGCTTCTTATCTGGAAACACCATATATTTT
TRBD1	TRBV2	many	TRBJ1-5	CASSETTDRGVQPQHF	TGTGCCAGCAGTGAGACCACAGACAGGGGGGTTCAGCCCCAGCATTTT